The 24 T cell receptor beta chains listed next were all sequenced from one sample in a study of identical twins. TCRdb reprocessed the 5' RACE reads with MiXCR, giving one entry per CDR3 protein. This table has 500,000 to 600,000 distinct CDR3 sequences, 20% to 25% appearing once. The same sample was also used in a study of T cells expressing NK-cell markers.

Specimen: CD4+ T cells sorted from blood. Every receptor here comes from a woman aged 18-35 years in good health.

The chain has TRBV18 and TRBJ2-7; D is undetermined. This CDR3 contains 13 residues. Per germline, CDR1 KGHSH and CDR2 LQKENI. Trimming pared 5 bases from V and 6 bases from J, leaving 14 bases between. CDR3 nucleotide sequence: TGTGCCAGCTCATCCTTGGTTTATTCCGAGCAGTACTTC. This sequence encodes CASSSLVYSEQYF.

The chain links TRBV4-2 to TRBJ1-4; 7 nucleotides agree with TRBD1. J gave up 8 bases and V 4 bases, and 7 bases lay outside the gene matches. The germline V gene has CDR1 LGHNA and CDR2 YNFKEQ. This CDR3 has 14 residues. CDR3 protein: CASSRSGTEEKLFF. In nucleotides, the CDR3 is TGTGCCAGCAGCCGATCCGGGACAGAAGAAAAACTGTTTTTT.

The chain couples TRBV27 to TRBJ1-6; TRBD1 matches at 7 bases. Germline V lookup: CDR1 MNHEY, CDR2 SMNVEV (reference sequence). The CDR3 loop spans 15 amino acids. Germline trimming cut 5 bases from V and 9 bases from J; bases unmatched to any gene: 10. The CDR3 region is CASSPGTGQISPLHF. The CDR3 coding sequence is TGTGCCAGCAGTCCTGGAACGGGACAGATTTCACCCCTCCACTTT.

The rearrangement links TRBV19 to TRBJ1-2; TRBD1 might be the D (5 bases). Germline assignment: CDR1 LNHDA and CDR2 SQIVND (reference sequence). The CDR3 is 14 residues long. V dropped 3 bases and J dropped 0 bases, with 8 bases sitting between them. The CDR3 region has the DNA TGTGCCAGTAGTATTCTGGACACTAACTATGGCTACACCTTC. This encodes CASSILDTNYGYTF.

The chain combines TRBV9 with TRBJ2-1, with TRBD2 matching over 9 bases. Per the germline V gene, CDR1 is SGDLS and CDR2 is YYNGEE. CDR3 length: 18 amino acids. J was trimmed by 5 bases and V by 0 bases; bases with no gene match: 12. In DNA, the CDR3 is TGTGCCAGCAGCGTAGCTTACTGGAAGCGGGAGGCCCACAATGAGCAGTTCTTC. It yields the protein CASSVAYWKREAHNEQFF.

The chain carries TRBV10-3 and TRBJ2-5; D gene uncertain. Trimming took off 8 bases at V and 2 bases at J, with 15 bases between the two ends. Looked up from germline, CDR1 is ENHRY and CDR2 is SYGVKD. This CDR3 comprises 14 residues. The CDR3 region is CAIAAAFGQETQYF. The CDR3 nucleotides are TGTGCCATCGCGGCAGCGTTTGGTCAAGAGACCCAGTACTTC.

V and J are TRBV21-1 and TRBJ2-3; TRBD1, the table's D call, was not compared with the DNA. TRBV21-1 constitutes a pseudogene. This CDR3 spans 16 amino acids. The CDR3 bases are TGTGCCAGCAGCAAAGCTGAAGTCGGACAGTCAGATACGCAGTATTTT. Translating it yields CASSKAEVGQSDTQYF.

This clonotype was seen only a few times. The chain is built from TRBV5-1 and TRBJ1-2; D gene ambiguous. Trimming left V 0 bases short and J 1 base short, with 7 bases between. CDR1 is SGHRS and CDR2 is YFSETQ in the germline V gene. The CDR3 is 14 amino acids. CDR3 residues: CASSLANHNYGYTF. The CDR3, as DNA: TGCGCCAGCAGCTTGGCCAATCATAACTATGGCTACACCTTC.

This clonotype has only a few counts. This CDR3 reads CSVEEGRNQPQHF. CDR3 nucleotides: TGCAGCGTTGAAGAAGGACGGAATCAGCCCCAGCATTTT. The chain recombines TRBV29-1 with TRBJ1-5; unclear D gene. Deletions cut 0 bases from V and 4 bases from J, with 7 bases between. The CDR3 loop spans 13 amino acids. CDR1 and CDR2 from the germline V gene are SQVTM and ANQGSEA.

The V call is TRBV6-1, the J call TRBJ2-3; tentative D call: TRBD2 (5 bases). Germline CDR1 is MNHNS and CDR2 is SASEGT. This CDR3 region has 13 residues. Trimming took 10 bases from V and 6 from J, leaving 17 bases between them. The CDR3 DNA sequence: TGTGCCACCGCGGACTCCCCCTGGGATACGCAGTATTTT. Translated, it gives CATADSPWDTQYF.

V and J are TRBV6-5 and TRBJ2-2, with D possibly TRBD2 on 6 matching bases. Germline V gene sequence: CDR1 MNHEY, CDR2 SVGAGI. The germline V and J ends were trimmed by 2 bases and 7 bases, with 14 bases remaining between them. The CDR3 extends over 15 amino acids. Written as DNA, the CDR3 is TGTGCCAGCAGTTACGCGGACTACGCGGACGGGGAGCTGTTTTTT. This encodes CASSYADYADGELFF.

The rearrangement joins TRBV5-1 to TRBJ2-5, with 12 bases fitting TRBD1. Germline lookup yields CDR1 SGHRS and CDR2 YFSETQ. The CDR3 loop spans 15 amino acids. Unmatched junction bases numbered 1, after V lost 3 bases and J lost 1 base. The CDR3 protein is CASSSGQGAQETQYF. DNA for the CDR3: TGCGCCAGCAGCTCGGGACAGGGGGCCCAAGAGACCCAGTACTTC.

CDR3 sequence reads: CSAREGGQGNSPLHF. The CDR3 DNA is TGCAGTGCTAGAGAAGGCGGACAGGGGAACTCACCCCTCCACTTT. This rearrangement joins TRBV20-1 to TRBJ1-6, with 9 bases matching TRBD1. The J segment lost 10 bases and the V segment lost 0 bases, leaving 7 bases of the junction unmatched. The CDR3 has 15 amino acids. CDR1 is DFQATT and CDR2 is SNEGSKA in the germline V gene (reference sequence).

This clonotype has only a few counts. The J gene is TRBJ2-1, the V gene TRBV20-1; D perhaps matches TRBD2 (6 bases). The CDR3 spans 16 residues. Looked up from germline, CDR1 is DFQATT and CDR2 is SNEGSKA (reference sequence). V lost 1 base, J lost 4 bases, and 17 bases lay in between. Here the CDR3 reads CSARAKLSGYYNEQFF. Here the CDR3 DNA reads TGCAGTGCTAGAGCCAAACTAAGCGGGTATTACAATGAGCAGTTCTTC.

The chain employs TRBV5-1 and TRBJ2-5; 7 bases map to TRBD2. Germline V lookup: CDR1 SGHRS, CDR2 YFSETQ. J lost 2 bases, V lost 6 bases, and 4 bases had no gene match. The CDR3 covers 13 residues. This chain's CDR3 is CASIAGSQETQYF. CDR3 in DNA: TGCGCCAGCATAGCGGGCTCACAAGAGACCCAGTACTTC. The full variable domain, with the rest looked up from reference TRBV5-1 and TRBJ2-5, is KAGVTQTPRYLIKTRGQQVTLSCSPISGHRSVSWYQQTPGQGLQFLFEYFSETQRNKGNFPGRFSGRQFSNSRSEMNVSTLELGDSALYLCASIAGSQETQYFGPGTRLLVL.

The rearrangement uses TRBV11-1 and TRBJ1-1; 8 bases fit TRBD1. V was pared by 4 bases and J by 5 bases, with 12 bases of the junction left unmatched. Germline CDR1 is SGHAT and CDR2 is FQDESV (reference sequence). The CDR3 covers 16 residues. CDR3 nucleotide sequence: TGTGCCAGCAGCTCTCAAGTGACAGGGGTTGAGACTGAAGCTTTCTTT. Protein sequence: CASSSQVTGVETEAFF.

The rearrangement uses TRBV3-1 and TRBJ2-4, with no clear D. V dropped 8 bases and J dropped 4 bases, with 24 bases sitting between them. Germline loops: CDR1 LGHDT, CDR2 YNNKEL (reference sequence). The CDR3 runs to 17 residues. Written as DNA, the CDR3 is TGTGCCAGCTGCAAGCATCTCCGTCGGACGCATAAAAACATTCAGTACTTC. It translates to CASCKHLRRTHKNIQYF.

In DNA form, the CDR3 reads TGTGCCAGCAGTTATTTTGTCAGGGGTTCTGAGCAGTTCTTC. It encodes CASSYFVRGSEQFF. V gene TRBV6-5 combines with J gene TRBJ2-1; perhaps TRBD1 as D (6 bases). Germline lookup yields CDR1 MNHEY and CDR2 SVGAGI. The CDR3 has 14 residues. Trimming removed 3 bases at V and 9 bases at J, with 15 bases between.

The chain recombines TRBV5-6 with TRBJ2-5; 7 bases fit TRBD2. The V gene's germline CDR1 is SGHDT and CDR2 YYEEEE. V lost 2 bases to trimming and J lost 7 bases; unmatched junction nucleotides: 8. CDR3 length: 14 amino acids. The CDR3 DNA follows: TGTGCCAGCAGCTTAAGCGGGGACCATTGGACCCAGTACTTC. Its protein product is CASSLSGDHWTQYF.

This clonotype was observed a handful of times. V is TRBV20-1 and J is TRBJ1-2; TRBD1 aligns across 8 bases. Germline lookup yields CDR1 DFQATT and CDR2 SNEGSKA (reference sequence). This CDR3 contains 13 residues. With V trimmed by 3 bases and J by 8 bases, 8 bases remained unmatched. CDR3 nucleotides: TGCAGTGCTAGGGCGCAGGGGGCAGGAGGCTACACCTTC. Protein: CSARAQGAGGYTF.

J is TRBJ2-1 and V is TRBV20-1, with D maybe TRBD2 (5 bases). Germline CDR1 DFQATT, CDR2 SNEGSKA (reference sequence). Between the trimmed V and J ends, which lost 6 bases and 0 bases, there was a span of 12 bases. This CDR3 contains 14 residues. The CDR3 is CSARTRSSYNEQFF. The CDR3 DNA reads as TGCAGTGCGCGAACTAGGAGCTCCTACAATGAGCAGTTCTTC.

This clonotype was observed many times. This chain joins TRBV12-3 or TRBV12-4 and TRBJ1-5; tentative D call: TRBD1 (6 bases). The CDR3 runs 14 residues. V was cut by 6 bases and J by 4 bases, with 13 bases left in between. CDR3 amino acids: CASSPGETNQPQHF. CDR3 nucleotides: TGTGCCAGCAGCCCAGGGGAGACGAATCAGCCCCAGCATTTT.

The chain uses TRBV5-6 and TRBJ2-5; the match to TRBD1 covers 8 bases. J gave up 4 bases and V 4 bases, and 6 bases lay outside the gene matches. CDR3 size: 14 residues. CDR1 is SGHDT, CDR2 YYEEEE, per germline. CDR3: CASSRLTGGETQYF. CDR3 DNA: TGTGCCAGCAGCCGACTAACAGGGGGAGAGACCCAGTACTTC.

This clonotype has at least ten counts. The rearrangement links TRBV20-1 to TRBJ2-7, with 12 bases aligning to TRBD1. The V segment lost 3 bases and the J segment 4 bases; nucleotides outside the gene matches: 4. The V gene's germline CDR1 is DFQATT and CDR2 SNEGSKA (reference sequence). The CDR3 loop spans 14 amino acids. The CDR3 region has the DNA TGCAGTGCTAGCCGGGACAGGGGGCGTTACGAGCAGTACTTC. Protein product: CSASRDRGRYEQYF.